These 23 T cell receptor beta chains originate from one sample sequenced in a study of blood T cell repertoires in COVID-19. The assay was immunoSEQ multiplex PCR, and TCRdb's table has in-frame clones only and misses some. Among around 310,000 clones listed, 88% were seen once. The source material was peripheral blood. These receptors all come from a woman aged 45-65 years with active or convalescent COVID-19.

The chain employs TRBV2 and TRBJ2-7; D unresolved. Per the germline V gene, CDR1 is SNHLY and CDR2 is FYNNEI. CDR3 length: 11 amino acids. Trimming took off 8 bases at V and 1 base at J, with 6 bases between the two ends. The CDR3 sequence is CASSPSYEQYF. As DNA, the CDR3 is TGTGCCAGCTCCCCGTCCTACGAGCAGTACTTC.

J is TRBJ1-5 and V is TRBV12-5, with D perhaps TRBD1 (6 bases). Germline CDR1 is LGHNT and CDR2 is FRNRAP. V shed 3 bases and J shed 0 bases, with 15 bases lying between them. The CDR3 extends over 17 amino acids. In DNA form, the CDR3 reads TGTGCTAGTGGTTTCTTCCCTCGGACAGATAGCAATCAGCCCCAGCATTTT. This encodes CASGFFPRTDSNQPQHF.

This clone has a single count. The chain couples TRBV5-1 to TRBJ1-4; 7 nucleotides align to TRBD1. Trimming took 3 bases from V and 8 from J; bases not matched to a gene: 4. CDR3 length: 13 amino acids. In germline, CDR1 is SGHRS, CDR2 YFSETQ. In DNA form, the CDR3 reads TGCGCCAGCAGCTCGTACAGGGGCGAAAAACTGTTTTTT. This translates into CASSSYRGEKLFF.

In this sample, this clone turned up a few times. This chain connects TRBV10-3 to TRBJ2-1; 10 bases agree with TRBD1. V was clipped by 3 bases and J by 8 bases; unmatched bases: 7. The CDR3 runs 15 residues. CDR1 is ENHRY, CDR2 SYGVKD, per germline. The CDR3 DNA is TGTGCCATCAGTGAACCAGGGACAGGGGACGATGAGCAGTTCTTC. It yields the protein CAISEPGTGDDEQFF.

V and J are TRBV7-2 and TRBJ2-1, with TRBD2 as a possible D gene (6 bases). The V end lost 6 bases, the J end lost 1 base, and 16 bases lay between the germline ends. Germline V gives CDR1 SGHTA, CDR2 FQGNSA. The CDR3 has 16 amino acids. DNA of the CDR3: TGTGCCAGCAGAGAAGCGGGCTACCGATCCTACAATGAGCAGTTCTTC. It encodes CASREAGYRSYNEQFF.

This chain uses TRBV2 with TRBJ1-5; TRBD1 agrees at 7 bases. Germline V lookup: CDR1 SNHLY, CDR2 FYNNEI. V lost 5 bases to trimming and J lost 6 bases; unmatched junction nucleotides: 7. This CDR3 has 14 residues. Written as DNA, the CDR3 is TGTGCCAGCAGTCGACAGGGAATGACTCAGCCCCAGCATTTT. Protein product: CASSRQGMTQPQHF.

V is TRBV27 and J is TRBJ2-7; 7 positions agree with TRBD1. Per the germline V gene, CDR1 is MNHEY and CDR2 is SMNVEV (reference sequence). V was pared by 5 bases and J by 6 bases, with 4 bases of the junction left unmatched. CDR3 length: 12 amino acids. This chain's CDR3 is CASSANRGEQYF. The CDR3 nucleotides read TGTGCCAGCAGTGCTAACAGGGGCGAGCAGTACTTC.

This chain links TRBV5-1 with TRBJ1-2; D perhaps matches TRBD1 (6 bases). This CDR3 region has 14 residues. Trimming removed 2 bases from V and 8 bases from J, with 16 bases in between. Germline values: CDR1 SGHRS, CDR2 YFSETQ. CDR3 in amino acids: CASSFAGQSWGYTF. Here the CDR3 DNA reads TGCGCCAGCAGCTTTGCAGGACAGTCGTGGGGCTACACCTTC. The whole variable domain, remainder taken from reference TRBV5-1 and TRBJ1-2, is KAGVTQTPRYLIKTRGQQVTLSCSPISGHRSVSWYQQTPGQGLQFLFEYFSETQRNKGNFPGRFSGRQFSNSRSEMNVSTLELGDSALYLCASSFAGQSWGYTFGSGTRLTVV.

The chain has TRBV18 and TRBJ1-1; TRBD1 might be the D (6 bases). Germline-derived CDR1 and CDR2 are KGHSH and LQKENI. The CDR3 is 16 residues long. The V end was cut by 3 bases, the J end by 0 bases, with 14 bases between. In DNA form, the CDR3 reads TGTGCCAGCTCACCCAACTCAGGGGCGATGAACACTGAAGCTTTCTTT. This encodes CASSPNSGAMNTEAFF.

The V gene is TRBV2, the J gene TRBJ2-4, with D hard to call. The CDR3 has 15 residues. V was pared by 2 bases and J by 0 bases, with 8 bases between. The germline gives CDR1 SNHLY, CDR2 FYNNEI. This CDR3 is CASSETYLAKNIQYF. The CDR3 DNA follows: TGTGCCAGCAGTGAAACCTACCTAGCCAAAAACATTCAGTACTTC. Variable domain in full (rest from reference TRBV2 and TRBJ2-4): EPEVTQTPSHQVTQMGQEVILRCVPISNHLYFYWYRQILGQKVEFLVSFYNNEISEKSEIFDDQFSVERPDGSNFTLKIRSTKLEDSAMYFCASSETYLAKNIQYFGAGTRLSVL.

J is TRBJ2-3 and V is TRBV25-1; 9 nucleotides align to TRBD1. Germline values: CDR1 MGHDK, CDR2 SYGVNS. The trim removed 4 bases at V and 6 bases at J, leaving 8 bases unmatched. The CDR3 sequence is 15 residues long. The CDR3 is CASSGRDRVTDTQYF. The CDR3 DNA is TGTGCCAGCAGTGGGAGGGACAGGGTAACGGATACGCAGTATTTT. Full variable domain (outside the CDR3, taken from reference TRBV25-1 and TRBJ2-3): EADIYQTPRYLVIGTGKKITLECSQTMGHDKMYWYQQDPGMELHLIHYSYGVNSTEKGDLSSESTVSRIRTEHFPLTLESARPSHTSQYLCASSGRDRVTDTQYFGPGTRLTVL.

The chain combines TRBV7-2 with TRBJ1-2, with D uncertain. The V gene lost 5 bases and the J gene lost 4 bases, with 14 bases spanning the gap. The germline CDR1 and CDR2 sequences are SGHTA and FQGNSA. This CDR3 is built from 14 residues. The CDR3 here is CASSLEQFSYGYTF. In nucleotides, the CDR3 is TGTGCCAGCAGCCTAGAACAGTTTTCCTATGGCTACACCTTC.

The chain carries TRBV28 and TRBJ2-5, with a possible D match to TRBD2 (7 bases). V was pared by 6 bases and J by 2 bases, with 40 bases between. This CDR3 contains 23 residues. CDR1 is MDHEN, CDR2 SYDVKM, per germline. CDR3 DNA sequence: TGTGCCAGCAGACAGGGAGTGGCACGTAGGGGGGGCACAAGAGGGCCCCAGCAAGAGACCCAGTACTTC. Amino acid sequence: CASRQGVARRGGTRGPQQETQYF.

This clone was observed a single time. The V gene is TRBV29-1, the J gene TRBJ2-1, with 8 bases lining up with TRBD2. The junction had 8 bases not matched to a gene; V was cut back by 4 bases and J by 6 bases. The CDR3 totals 14 residues. Germline V gene data show CDR1 as SQVTM and CDR2 as ANQGSEA. CDR3 loop: CSVVSGLGFNEQFF. Written as DNA, the CDR3 is TGCAGCGTTGTTTCGGGACTAGGATTCAATGAGCAGTTCTTC.

The chain is built from TRBV28 and TRBJ1-5; D remains ambiguous. With 6 bases removed from V and 8 bases from J, the gap between germline ends came to 11 bases. Germline assignment: CDR1 MDHEN and CDR2 SYDVKM. This CDR3 is 12 amino acids long. The CDR3 coding sequence is TGTGCCAGCAGCCTTCCCCTAGAGCCCCAGCATTTT. Its translation is CASSLPLEPQHF.

In DNA form, the CDR3 reads TGTGCCAGCAGTGAACTTCGGAGTCCGGGACAGGGCGGCTACACCTTC. The encoded protein is CASSELRSPGQGGYTF. This chain links TRBV2 with TRBJ1-2; 9 bases align to TRBD1. Germline loops: CDR1 SNHLY, CDR2 FYNNEI. The V and J ends lost 2 bases and 8 bases, in that order; junction bases with no gene match: 12. The CDR3 loop spans 16 amino acids.

This clone was seen a handful of times. V and J are TRBV2 and TRBJ1-2; D is uncertain. CDR1 SNHLY and CDR2 FYNNEI come from the germline V gene. The V gene lost 8 bases and the J gene lost 8 bases, with 15 bases spanning the gap. The CDR3 has 12 residues. For the CDR3, the DNA is TGTGCCAGCGGCGAGGGAGTGGGGGGCTACACCTTC. Protein sequence: CASGEGVGGYTF.

The genes are TRBV3-1 (or the pseudogene TRBV3-2) and TRBJ1-2, with TRBD1 identical over 8 bases. The CDR3 is 14 residues long. Germline CDR1 and CDR2: LGHDT and YNNKEL (reference sequence). With 1 base clipped from V and 7 bases from J, the junction kept 5 bases outside the gene matches. CDR3 DNA sequence: TGTGCCAGCAGCCAAGTGTCCGACAGGGGTGGCTACACCTTC. Translated: CASSQVSDRGGYTF.

This chain connects TRBV7-9 to TRBJ1-2, with 9 bases that match TRBD1. With 5 bases clipped from V and 4 bases from J, the junction kept 20 bases outside the gene matches. Germline values: CDR1 SEHNR, CDR2 FQNEAQ (reference sequence). The CDR3 consists of 19 residues. CDR3 sequence: CASSLSGTGSPIRLYGYTF. The DNA for the CDR3 is TGTGCCAGCAGCCTTTCCGGGACAGGGAGCCCCATAAGGCTCTATGGCTACACCTTC.

The V call is TRBV7-2, the J call TRBJ1-2, with TRBD1 identical over 9 bases. This CDR3 spans 16 amino acids. V lost 1 base to trimming and J lost 8 bases; unmatched junction nucleotides: 11. Germline assignment: CDR1 SGHTA and CDR2 FQGNSA. CDR3 DNA: TGTGCCAGCAGCTTAGAGGTTACAGGGGGCGCAAGAGGCTACACCTTC. The encoded protein is CASSLEVTGGARGYTF.

V is TRBV7-2 and J is TRBJ1-5; D remains ambiguous. Germline CDR1 and CDR2: SGHTA and FQGNSA. The CDR3 extends over 14 amino acids. V was shortened by 5 bases and J by 5 bases, with 13 bases between the two germline ends. The CDR3 protein is CASSLEGRYQPQHF. In DNA form, the CDR3 reads TGTGCCAGCAGCCTGGAGGGCAGGTATCAGCCCCAGCATTTT.

The chain is built from TRBV19 and TRBJ1-1; D uncertain. V was clipped by 4 bases and J by 4 bases, with 16 bases between them. This CDR3 has 15 residues. Germline V gene lookup returns CDR1 LNHDA and CDR2 SQIVND (reference sequence). In DNA, the CDR3 is TGTGCCAGTAGTAGCTTGGTATTAGGAGGCACTGAAGCTTTCTTT. Translation: CASSSLVLGGTEAFF.

The J gene is TRBJ2-3, the V gene TRBV24-1; possible D gene TRBD2, 6 bases. The length of the CDR3 is 14 residues. V gave up 5 bases and J gave up 2 bases, with 10 bases separating them. In germline, CDR1 is KGHDR, CDR2 SFDVKD. CDR3 coding DNA: TGTGCCACCAGTGGAGGAGGGGCCACAGATACGCAGTATTTT. This gives the protein CATSGGGATDTQYF.